These 17 T cell receptor beta chains came from one sample sequenced in a study of blood T cell repertoires in COVID-19 (dated by TCRdb to the early 2020s). Receptors were amplified or captured by the immunoSEQ multiplex PCR assay. TCRdb carries this immuneACCESS record with in-frame sequences only. Its versions omit some clonotypes, under half of them owing to an unresolved V gene in the studies checked, with the rest unexplained. For this sample the table gives around 97,000 clones, of which 89% were detected only once. The ten largest clones represent around 3.4% of the sample. Sequenced: peripheral blood. The receptors shown here come from a woman aged 55-69 years with acute or convalescent COVID-19.

The chain has TRBV6-1 and TRBJ1-2; 9 bases match TRBD1. Unmatched junction bases numbered 1, after V lost 0 bases and J lost 2 bases. The CDR3 loop spans 15 amino acids. Germline V gene data show CDR1 as MNHNS and CDR2 as SASEGT. CDR3 DNA sequence: TGTGCCAGCAGTGAAGCGGGGACAGGGAACTATGGCTACACCTTC. Translation: CASSEAGTGNYGYTF.

About this clone: The junction and the germline gene differ at one end; a read error may be behind it. The rearrangement joins TRBV28 to TRBJ2-7; maybe TRBD2 (6 bases). CDR3 length: 12 amino acids. CDR1 is MDHEN, CDR2 SYDVKM, per germline. CDR3 protein: CASSTPGRERYF. The CDR3 region has the DNA TGTGCCAGCAGTACGCCTGGACGGGAGCGGTACTTC.

The V gene is TRBV3-1 (or the pseudogene TRBV3-2), the J gene TRBJ2-4, with a tentative D call TRBD1 (5 bases). Trimming removed 4 bases at V and 4 bases at J, with 23 bases between. Per the germline V gene, CDR1 is LGHDT and CDR2 is YNNKEL (reference sequence). CDR3 length equals 18 residues. The CDR3 loop is CASSLPPSTGSVKNIQYF. The DNA of the CDR3 is TGTGCCAGCAGCCTACCCCCGTCCACAGGTTCGGTTAAAAACATTCAGTACTTC.

V usage is TRBV5-1 and J usage is TRBJ2-2; possibly TRBD1 for D (6 bases). The ends were cut back, 4 bases at V and 6 bases at J, with 10 bases in the middle. CDR1 is SGHRS and CDR2 is YFSETQ in the germline V gene. The CDR3 runs 13 residues. CDR3 in amino acids: CASSPGQSGELFF. CDR3 DNA: TGCGCCAGCAGCCCAGGACAGTCCGGGGAGCTGTTTTTT. The full variable domain, with the rest looked up from reference TRBV5-1 and TRBJ2-2, is KAGVTQTPRYLIKTRGQQVTLSCSPISGHRSVSWYQQTPGQGLQFLFEYFSETQRNKGNFPGRFSGRQFSNSRSEMNVSTLELGDSALYLCASSPGQSGELFFGEGSRLTVL.

The CDR3 DNA reads TGTGCCAGCAGCCCAACATGGAGCAATCAGCCCCAGCATTTT. Amino acids: CASSPTWSNQPQHF. The chain is built from TRBV27 and TRBJ1-5; D gene unclear. CDR3 length: 14 residues. Germline loops: CDR1 MNHEY, CDR2 SMNVEV (reference sequence). V lost 6 bases, J lost 1 base, and 10 bases lay in between.

To note about this clone: The same CDR3 arises from other DNA sequences in this sample as well. The V and J genes are TRBV29-1 and TRBJ2-3, with D possibly TRBD2 on 5 matching bases. CDR3 length: 12 residues. Trimming pared 3 bases from V and 3 bases from J, leaving 7 bases between. Germline CDR1 reads SQVTM; CDR2 reads ANQGSEA. The CDR3 nucleotides are TGCAGCGTTGATCGCGGGACAGATACGCAGTATTTT. This sequence encodes CSVDRGTDTQYF.

J is TRBJ2-1 and V is TRBV27; 8 bases agree with TRBD2. The V segment lost 6 bases and the J segment 9 bases; nucleotides outside the gene matches: 7. In germline, CDR1 is MNHEY, CDR2 SMNVEV (reference sequence). CDR3 size: 13 residues. CDR3 loop: CASSRGLASEQFF. CDR3 coding DNA: TGTGCCAGCAGCCGCGGACTAGCCAGTGAGCAGTTCTTC.

Here the CDR3 reads CASSVEGGYNEQFF. Here the CDR3 DNA reads TGTGCCAGCAGCGTAGAAGGCGGGTACAATGAGCAGTTCTTC. The chain recombines TRBV9 with TRBJ2-1; D may be TRBD2 (5 bases). CDR3 length: 14 residues. CDR1 is SGDLS and CDR2 is YYNGEE in the germline V gene. V dropped 0 bases and J dropped 4 bases, with 8 bases sitting between them.

The V gene is TRBV20-1, the J gene TRBJ1-2; D is undetermined. Germline V gene data show CDR1 as DFQATT and CDR2 as SNEGSKA (reference sequence). The germline V and J ends were trimmed by 4 bases and 4 bases, with 4 bases remaining between them. This CDR3 comprises 10 residues. CDR3 sequence (DNA): TGCAGTGCTATAATCTATGGCTACACCTTC. Protein: CSAIIYGYTF.

This sequence joins TRBV5-4 and TRBJ1-1, with 7 bases matching TRBD1. Germline values: CDR1 SGHNT, CDR2 YYREEE (reference sequence). Germline trimming cut 6 bases from V and 1 base from J; bases unmatched to any gene: 3. The CDR3 runs 13 residues. CDR3 region: CASMGQQNTEAFF. The CDR3 DNA follows: TGTGCCAGCATGGGACAGCAGAACACTGAAGCTTTCTTT.

V is TRBV6-5 and J is TRBJ1-2, with 7 nucleotides matching TRBD1. The CDR3 has 14 residues. Germline assignment: CDR1 MNHEY and CDR2 SVGAGI. V was pared by 6 bases and J by 4 bases, with 8 bases of the junction left unmatched. The CDR3 nucleotides are TGTGCCAGCAGCCCCCAGGGGGACAGCTATGGCTACACCTTC. It encodes CASSPQGDSYGYTF.

The chain links TRBV10-3 to TRBJ1-1; tentative D call: TRBD1 (5 bases). The germline V gene encodes CDR1 ENHRY and CDR2 SYGVKD. The V end was cut by 4 bases, the J end by 1 base, with 10 bases between. The CDR3 covers 14 residues. The CDR3 region is CAISGGTGNTEAFF. CDR3 sequence (DNA): TGTGCCATCAGTGGGGGAACAGGGAACACTGAAGCTTTCTTT.

The chain carries TRBV29-1 and TRBJ1-1; tentative D call: TRBD1 (5 bases). CDR1 and CDR2 (germline): SQVTM, ANQGSEA. The CDR3 runs 14 residues. With 6 bases removed from V and 0 bases from J, the gap between germline ends came to 14 bases. CDR3 coding DNA: TGCAGCGTCCTCGAGGAGGGGATGAACACTGAAGCTTTCTTT. Residues: CSVLEEGMNTEAFF.

The gene calls are TRBV6-5 and TRBJ1-6, with D possibly being TRBD1 (6 bases). CDR1 MNHEY and CDR2 SVGAGI come from the germline V gene. There are 14 residues in the CDR3. V shed 8 bases and J shed 10 bases, with 18 bases lying between them. CDR3 bases: TGTGCCAGCCAAGGGGGAGTAAGGGGGTCACCCCTCCACTTT. This codes for CASQGGVRGSPLHF.

This clone has a handful of counts. The chain is built from TRBV19 and TRBJ2-1; 7 nucleotides match TRBD2. The length of the CDR3 is 17 residues. V shed 5 bases and J 4 bases; nucleotides not matched to a gene: 14. Germline V CDR1 and CDR2: LNHDA, SQIVND (reference sequence). The DNA for the CDR3 is TGTGCCAGTAGTTTTGATGCGGCTAGCGGAGCATACAATGAGCAGTTCTTC. This gives the protein CASSFDAASGAYNEQFF. Combining the CDR3 with reference TRBV19 and TRBJ2-1 gives the whole variable domain DGGITQSPKYLFRKEGQNVTLSCEQNLNHDAMYWYRQDPGQGLRLIYYSQIVNDFQKGDIAEGYSVSREKKESFPLTVTSAQKNPTAFYLCASSFDAASGAYNEQFFGPGTRLTVL.

This sequence joins TRBV28 and TRBJ1-1; D not certain. The CDR3 length is 13 residues. V lost 4 bases and J 1 base, leaving 7 bases between the germline ends. The V gene's germline CDR1 is MDHEN and CDR2 SYDVKM. Here the CDR3 reads CASSWSGNTEAFF. CDR3 nucleotide sequence: TGTGCCAGCAGTTGGTCAGGGAACACTGAAGCTTTCTTT.

The table lists this clone with a count of one. This sequence joins TRBV19 and TRBJ2-1, with 8 bases fitting TRBD1. V was pared by 6 bases and J by 0 bases, with 7 bases of the junction left unmatched. The CDR3 is 16 residues long. Germline CDR1 and CDR2: LNHDA and SQIVND (reference sequence). CDR3 in amino acids: CASRTGQVSSYNEQFF. The CDR3 DNA is TGTGCCAGTAGAACGGGACAGGTGAGCTCCTACAATGAGCAGTTCTTC.